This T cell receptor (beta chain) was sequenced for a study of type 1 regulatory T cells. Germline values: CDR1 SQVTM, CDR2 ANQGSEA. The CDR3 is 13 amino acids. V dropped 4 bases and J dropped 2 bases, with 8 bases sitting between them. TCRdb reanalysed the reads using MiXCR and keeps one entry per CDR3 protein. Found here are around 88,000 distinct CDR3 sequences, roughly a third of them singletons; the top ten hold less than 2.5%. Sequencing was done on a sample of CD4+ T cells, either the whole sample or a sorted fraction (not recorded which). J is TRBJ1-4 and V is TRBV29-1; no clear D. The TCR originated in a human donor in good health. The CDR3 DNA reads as TGCAGCGTTGCTGGCTCGACTAATGAAAAACTGTTTTTT. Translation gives CSVAGSTNEKLFF.